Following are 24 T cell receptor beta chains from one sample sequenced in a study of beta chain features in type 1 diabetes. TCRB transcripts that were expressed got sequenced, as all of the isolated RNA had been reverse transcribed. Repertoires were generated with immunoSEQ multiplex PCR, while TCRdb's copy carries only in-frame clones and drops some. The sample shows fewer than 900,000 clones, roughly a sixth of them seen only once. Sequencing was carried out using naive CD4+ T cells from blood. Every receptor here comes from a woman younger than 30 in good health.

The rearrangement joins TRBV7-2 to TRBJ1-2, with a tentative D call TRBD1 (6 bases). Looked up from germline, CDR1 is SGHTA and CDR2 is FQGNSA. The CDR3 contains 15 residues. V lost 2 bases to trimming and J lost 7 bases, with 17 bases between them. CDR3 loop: CASSLIPGEYSGYTF. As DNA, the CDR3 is TGTGCCAGCAGCTTAATCCCAGGGGAATACTCTGGCTACACCTTC.

CDR3: CASSAPGQGAYEQYF. CDR3 nucleotides: TGTGCCAGCAGCGCTCCGGGACAGGGGGCCTACGAGCAGTACTTC. The chain is built from TRBV2 and TRBJ2-7; 11 bases line up with TRBD1. There are 15 residues in the CDR3. The germline gives CDR1 SNHLY, CDR2 FYNNEI. The J segment lost 2 bases and the V segment lost 6 bases, leaving 6 bases of the junction unmatched.

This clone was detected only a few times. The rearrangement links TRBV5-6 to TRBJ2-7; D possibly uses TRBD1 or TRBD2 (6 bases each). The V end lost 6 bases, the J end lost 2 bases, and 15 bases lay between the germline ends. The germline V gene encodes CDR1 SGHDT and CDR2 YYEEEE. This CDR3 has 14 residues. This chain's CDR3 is CASISKGGAYEQYF. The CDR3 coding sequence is TGTGCCAGCATCTCCAAGGGGGGAGCCTACGAGCAGTACTTC. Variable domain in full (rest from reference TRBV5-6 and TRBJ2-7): DAGVTQSPTHLIKTRGQQVTLRCSPKSGHDTVSWYQQALGQGPQFIFQYYEEEERQRGNFPDRFSGHQFPNYSSELNVNALLLGDSALYLCASISKGGAYEQYFGPGTRLTVT.

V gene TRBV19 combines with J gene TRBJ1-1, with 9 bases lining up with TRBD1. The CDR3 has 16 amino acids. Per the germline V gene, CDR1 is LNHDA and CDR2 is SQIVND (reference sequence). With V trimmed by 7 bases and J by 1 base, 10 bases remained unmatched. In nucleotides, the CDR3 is TGTGCCAGTACCCTAGGGACAGGGAACGCGAACACTGAAGCTTTCTTT. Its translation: CASTLGTGNANTEAFF.

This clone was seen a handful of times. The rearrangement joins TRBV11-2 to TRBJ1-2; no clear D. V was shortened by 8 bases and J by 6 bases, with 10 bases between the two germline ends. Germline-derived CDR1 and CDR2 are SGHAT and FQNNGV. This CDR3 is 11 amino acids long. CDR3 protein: CASGRGDGYTF. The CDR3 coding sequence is TGTGCCAGCGGCCGAGGTGATGGCTACACCTTC.

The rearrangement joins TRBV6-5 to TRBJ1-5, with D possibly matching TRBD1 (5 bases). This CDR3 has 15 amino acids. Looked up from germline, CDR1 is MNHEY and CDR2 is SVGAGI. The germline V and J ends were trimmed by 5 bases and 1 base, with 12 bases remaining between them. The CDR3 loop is CASSPGVGSNQPQHF. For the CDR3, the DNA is TGTGCCAGCAGTCCGGGGGTCGGAAGCAATCAGCCCCAGCATTTT.

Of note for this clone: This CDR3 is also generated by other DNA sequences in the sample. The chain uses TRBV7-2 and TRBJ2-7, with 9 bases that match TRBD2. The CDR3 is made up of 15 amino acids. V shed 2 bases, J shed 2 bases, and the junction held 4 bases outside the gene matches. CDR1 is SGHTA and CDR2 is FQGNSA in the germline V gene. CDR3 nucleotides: TGTGCCAGCAGCTTATTGACTAGCGGAACCTACGAGCAGTACTTC. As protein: CASSLLTSGTYEQYF. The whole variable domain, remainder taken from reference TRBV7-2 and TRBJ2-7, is GAGVSQSPSNKVTEKGKDVELRCDPISGHTALYWYRQSLGQGLEFLIYFQGNSAPDKSGLPSDRFSAERTGGSVSTLTIQRTQQEDSAVYLCASSLLTSGTYEQYFGPGTRLTVT.

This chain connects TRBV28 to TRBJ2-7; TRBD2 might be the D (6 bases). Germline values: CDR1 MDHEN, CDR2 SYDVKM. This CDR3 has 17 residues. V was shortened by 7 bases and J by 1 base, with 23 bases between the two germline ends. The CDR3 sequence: CASTLEGRLERSYEQYF. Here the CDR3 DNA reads TGTGCCAGCACCTTGGAGGGGAGACTAGAGAGGTCCTACGAGCAGTACTTC.

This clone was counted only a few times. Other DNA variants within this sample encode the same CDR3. The DNA of the CDR3 is TGTGCCAGCAGCTTAGCCGGGACTAGCGGGAGTTACGAGCAGTACTTC. As protein: CASSLAGTSGSYEQYF. The chain combines TRBV7-2 with TRBJ2-7; 14 bases align to TRBD2. CDR3 size: 16 residues. V trimming: 0 bases; J trimming: 4 bases; junction bases outside the gene matches: 2. Per germline, CDR1 SGHTA and CDR2 FQGNSA. The entire variable domain, with the rest obtained from reference TRBV7-2 and TRBJ2-7, is as follows: GAGVSQSPSNKVTEKGKDVELRCDPISGHTALYWYRQSLGQGLEFLIYFQGNSAPDKSGLPSDRFSAERTGGSVSTLTIQRTQQEDSAVYLCASSLAGTSGSYEQYFGPGTRLTVT.

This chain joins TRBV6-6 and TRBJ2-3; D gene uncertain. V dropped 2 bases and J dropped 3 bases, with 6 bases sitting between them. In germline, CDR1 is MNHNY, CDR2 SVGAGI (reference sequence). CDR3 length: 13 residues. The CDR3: CASSYALTDTQYF. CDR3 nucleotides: TGTGCCAGCAGTTACGCCTTAACAGATACGCAGTATTTT.

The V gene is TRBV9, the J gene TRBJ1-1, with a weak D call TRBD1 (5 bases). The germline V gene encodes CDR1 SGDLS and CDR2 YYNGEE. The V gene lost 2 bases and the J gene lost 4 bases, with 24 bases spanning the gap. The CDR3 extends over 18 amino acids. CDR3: CASSVDPAGGFRSTEAFF. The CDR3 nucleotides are TGTGCCAGCAGCGTCGACCCCGCCGGGGGTTTCAGGAGCACTGAAGCTTTCTTT.

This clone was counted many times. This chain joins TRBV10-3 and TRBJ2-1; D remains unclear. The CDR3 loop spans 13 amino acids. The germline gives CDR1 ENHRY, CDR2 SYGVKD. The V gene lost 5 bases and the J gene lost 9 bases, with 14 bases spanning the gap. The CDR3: CAISPGIVAEQFF. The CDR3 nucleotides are TGTGCCATCAGTCCAGGAATAGTAGCTGAGCAGTTCTTC.

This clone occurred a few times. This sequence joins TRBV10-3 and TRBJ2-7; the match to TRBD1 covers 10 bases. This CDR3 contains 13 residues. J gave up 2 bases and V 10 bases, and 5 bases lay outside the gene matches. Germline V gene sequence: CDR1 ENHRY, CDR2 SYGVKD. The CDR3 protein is CASTGTGAYEQYF. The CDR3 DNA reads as TGTGCCAGCACCGGGACAGGGGCCTACGAGCAGTACTTC.

The CDR3 coding sequence is TGTGCCAGCAGCTTCGTTACGCAGTATTTT. Its protein product is CASSFVTQYF. The V gene is TRBV11-2, the J gene TRBJ2-3; D not resolved. The ends were cut back, 3 bases at V and 8 bases at J, with 3 bases in the middle. The CDR3 contains 10 residues. The germline gives CDR1 SGHAT, CDR2 FQNNGV.

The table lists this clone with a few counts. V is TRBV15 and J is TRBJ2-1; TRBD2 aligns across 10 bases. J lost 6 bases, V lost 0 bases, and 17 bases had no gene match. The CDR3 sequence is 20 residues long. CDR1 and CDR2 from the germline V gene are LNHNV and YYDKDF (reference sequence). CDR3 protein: CATSRDGLAQSGRAFNEQFF. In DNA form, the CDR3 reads TGTGCCACCAGCAGAGACGGGTTGGCTCAGAGCGGGAGGGCCTTCAATGAGCAGTTCTTC.

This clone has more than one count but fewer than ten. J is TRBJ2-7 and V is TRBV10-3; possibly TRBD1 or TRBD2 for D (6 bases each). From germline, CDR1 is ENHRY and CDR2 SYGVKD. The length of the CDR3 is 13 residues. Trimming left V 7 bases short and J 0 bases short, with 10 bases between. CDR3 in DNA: TGTGCCATCAAGGGGGGTAGCTCCTACGAGCAGTACTTC. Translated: CAIKGGSSYEQYF.

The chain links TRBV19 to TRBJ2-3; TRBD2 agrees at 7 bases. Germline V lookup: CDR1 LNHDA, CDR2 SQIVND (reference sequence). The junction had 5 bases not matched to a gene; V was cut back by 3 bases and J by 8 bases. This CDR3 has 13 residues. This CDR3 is CASSIQGLPTQYF. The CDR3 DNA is TGTGCCAGTAGTATCCAGGGACTACCTACGCAGTATTTT.

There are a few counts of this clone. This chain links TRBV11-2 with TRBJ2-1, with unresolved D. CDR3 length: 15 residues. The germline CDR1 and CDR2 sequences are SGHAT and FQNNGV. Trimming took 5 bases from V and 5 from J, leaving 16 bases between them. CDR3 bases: TGTGCCAGCAGCCCACAAGCCGGCCTTAACAATGAGCAGTTCTTC. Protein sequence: CASSPQAGLNNEQFF.

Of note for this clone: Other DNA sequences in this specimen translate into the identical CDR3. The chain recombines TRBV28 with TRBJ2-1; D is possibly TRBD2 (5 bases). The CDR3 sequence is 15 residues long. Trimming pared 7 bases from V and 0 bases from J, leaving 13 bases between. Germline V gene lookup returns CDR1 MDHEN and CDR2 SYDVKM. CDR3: CASIPGTSSYNEQFF. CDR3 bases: TGTGCCAGCATCCCAGGCACTAGCTCCTACAATGAGCAGTTCTTC.

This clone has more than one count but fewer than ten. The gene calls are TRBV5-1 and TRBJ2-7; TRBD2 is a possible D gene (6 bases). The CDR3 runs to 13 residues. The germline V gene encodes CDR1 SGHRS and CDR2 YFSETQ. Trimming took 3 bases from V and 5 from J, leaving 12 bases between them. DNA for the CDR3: TGCGCCAGCAGCTCCGATGGAGGGGACGAGCAGTACTTC. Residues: CASSSDGGDEQYF.

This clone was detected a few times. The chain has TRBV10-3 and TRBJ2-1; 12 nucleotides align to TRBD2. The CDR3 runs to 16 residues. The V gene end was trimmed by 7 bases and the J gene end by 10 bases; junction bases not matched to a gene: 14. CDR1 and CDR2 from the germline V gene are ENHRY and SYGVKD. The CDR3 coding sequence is TGTGCCATCAAGGGTAATGCCGGACTAGCGGGAAGAGAGCAGTTCTTC. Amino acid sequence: CAIKGNAGLAGREQFF.

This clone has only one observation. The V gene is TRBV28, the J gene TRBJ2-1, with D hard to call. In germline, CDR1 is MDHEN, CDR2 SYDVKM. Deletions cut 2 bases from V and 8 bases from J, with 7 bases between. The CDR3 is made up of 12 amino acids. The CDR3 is CASSLRMDEQFF. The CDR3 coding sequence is TGTGCCAGCAGTTTACGTATGGATGAGCAGTTCTTC.

For the CDR3, the DNA is TGTGCCAGCAGCCGCTCACCCACAGATACGCAGTATTTT. Its protein is CASSRSPTDTQYF. The rearrangement links TRBV7-2 to TRBJ2-3; D not certain. Deletions cut 5 bases from V and 2 bases from J, with 8 bases between. Looked up from germline, CDR1 is SGHTA and CDR2 is FQGNSA. The CDR3 is made up of 13 amino acids.

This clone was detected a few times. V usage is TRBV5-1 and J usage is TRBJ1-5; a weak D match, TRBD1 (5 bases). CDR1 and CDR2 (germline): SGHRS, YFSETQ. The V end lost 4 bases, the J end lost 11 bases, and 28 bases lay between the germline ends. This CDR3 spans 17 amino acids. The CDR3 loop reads CASSLRLGTERPGAQHF. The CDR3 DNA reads TGCGCCAGCAGCCTACGCCTGGGGACGGAACGTCCGGGGGCCCAGCATTTT.